The 27 T cell receptor beta chains below all came from one sample that was sequenced in a study of T cell repertoires in cytomegalovirus infection. A single record per CDR3 protein comes from TCRdb applying MiXCR to the reads. There are approximately 310,000 distinct CDR3 sequences in the sample; approximately 25% occur only once, and 10% to 15% lies in the top ten. These receptors' antigens are unknown. Sequencing was performed on cultured PBMCs, taken from culture after CMV antigen stimulation. The receptor set was obtained from a human donor in good health (CMV status not recorded). Some clones in this sample may be carry-over from other donors' samples.

The chain is built from TRBV4-2 and TRBJ1-1; D unresolved. The V gene's germline CDR1 is LGHNA and CDR2 YNFKEQ. Trimming cost V 1 base and J 5 bases, with 11 bases left between them. The CDR3 spans 14 residues. CDR3 nucleotide sequence: TGTGCCAGCAGCCAAGTTACGGGGAGTACTGAAGCTTTCTTT. Its translation is CASSQVTGSTEAFF.

V usage is TRBV12-3 or TRBV12-4 and J usage is TRBJ1-2; D is uncertain. V was clipped by 3 bases and J by 1 base, with 12 bases between them. This CDR3 region has 15 residues. As DNA, the CDR3 is TGTGCCAGCAGTTTGTGGAGCTATTATAACTATGGCTACACCTTC. This encodes CASSLWSYYNYGYTF.

In its sample, this clonotype was seen a few times. The J gene is TRBJ2-1, the V gene TRBV30; D is possibly TRBD2 (6 bases). The CDR3 extends over 13 amino acids. Germline V gene sequence: CDR1 GTSNPN, CDR2 SVGIG (reference sequence). V was cut by 4 bases and J by 8 bases, with 15 bases left in between. This CDR3 is CAWNYGGPYEQFF. The CDR3 nucleotides read TGTGCCTGGAATTACGGAGGGCCATATGAGCAGTTCTTC.

This clonotype was recorded a few times. The chain is built from TRBV29-1 and TRBJ2-1; D tentatively reads TRBD1 or TRBD2 (5 bases each). Germline CDR1 is SQVTM and CDR2 is ANQGSEA. The V and J ends lost 1 base and 9 bases respectively, with 10 bases between them. The length of the CDR3 is 12 residues. The CDR3 loop reads CSVEAPGTEQFF. Written as DNA, the CDR3 is TGCAGCGTTGAAGCTCCCGGGACTGAGCAGTTCTTC.

This clonotype came up a few times. The genes are TRBV4-1 and TRBJ2-7; tentative D call: TRBD2 (6 bases). The CDR3 is 17 residues long. The germline gives CDR1 MGHRA, CDR2 YSYEKL. Trimming removed 0 bases at V and 5 bases at J, with 20 bases between. The CDR3 reads CASSQDPAGTPPHEQYF. The CDR3 coding sequence is TGCGCCAGCAGCCAAGATCCGGCCGGGACTCCCCCCCACGAGCAGTACTTC.

This clonotype has more than one count but fewer than ten. The CDR3 coding sequence is TGCAGTGCTAGACCATTTAGCGGGAGTAAGGAGACCCAGTACTTC. It translates to CSARPFSGSKETQYF. The V call is TRBV20-1, the J call TRBJ2-5; 9 positions agree with TRBD2. The CDR3 is made up of 15 amino acids. J gave up 5 bases and V 2 bases, and 9 bases lay outside the gene matches. The V gene's germline CDR1 is DFQATT and CDR2 SNEGSKA (reference sequence).

This chain uses TRBV6-2 or TRBV6-3 with TRBJ2-1, with 10 bases matching TRBD2. Germline assignment: CDR1 MNHEY and CDR2 SVGEGT. CDR3 length: 14 residues. Trimming took 6 bases from V and 6 from J; bases not matched to a gene: 5. CDR3 amino acids: CASRSGRATNEQFF. CDR3 sequence (DNA): TGTGCCAGCAGAAGCGGGAGGGCCACCAATGAGCAGTTCTTC.

This clonotype was detected a few times. This rearrangement joins TRBV13 to TRBJ1-1, with 8 bases aligning to TRBD1. From germline, CDR1 is PRHDT and CDR2 FYEKMQ (reference sequence). The CDR3 is made up of 14 amino acids. V was clipped by 0 bases and J by 7 bases; unmatched bases: 4. CDR3 residues: CASSLGQGDFEAFF. CDR3 DNA sequence: TGTGCCAGCAGCTTAGGACAGGGGGATTTTGAAGCTTTCTTT. The variable domain in full, with the rest retrieved from reference TRBV13 and TRBJ1-1, is AAGVIQSPRHLIKEKRETATLKCYPIPRHDTVYWYQQGPGQDPQFLISFYEKMQSDKGSIPDRFSAQQFSDYHSELNMSSLELGDSALYFCASSLGQGDFEAFFGQGTRLTVV.

V usage is TRBV29-1 and J usage is TRBJ2-7; D might be TRBD1 (6 bases). The CDR3 spans 16 residues. The V end lost 3 bases, the J end lost 2 bases, and 20 bases lay between the germline ends. The V gene's germline CDR1 is SQVTM and CDR2 ANQGSEA. DNA of the CDR3: TGCAGCGTTGACTGGATGACAGGTTACCACACCTACGAGCAGTACGTC. This translates into CSVDWMTGYHTYEQYV.

This clonotype has only a few counts. This sequence joins TRBV4-3 and TRBJ1-1; no reliable D call. CDR3 length equals 14 residues. The germline gives CDR1 LGHNA, CDR2 YSLEER. The V and J ends lost 4 bases and 3 bases respectively, with 12 bases between them. CDR3 protein: CASSRVMADTEAFF. The CDR3 DNA follows: TGCGCCAGCAGCCGAGTCATGGCAGACACTGAAGCTTTCTTT.

V and J are TRBV6-8 and TRBJ2-1; 14 nucleotides match TRBD2. Germline assignment: CDR1 MNHGY and CDR2 SAAAGT. The CDR3 has 15 residues. The V and J ends lost 6 bases and 8 bases, in that order; junction bases with no gene match: 6. DNA of the CDR3: TGTGCCAGCAGCCCGACTAGCGGGAGGGTCTATGAGCAGTTCTTC. Its translation: CASSPTSGRVYEQFF.

This clonotype was counted at least ten times. J is TRBJ2-5 and V is TRBV6-5; 7 positions agree with TRBD1. V lost 4 bases to trimming and J lost 4 bases; unmatched junction nucleotides: 6. Germline CDR1 is MNHEY and CDR2 is SVGAGI. CDR3 length: 14 residues. The CDR3 DNA reads as TGTGCCAGCAGTTCCGACAGGGAAAGAGAGACCCAGTACTTC. Translating it yields CASSSDRERETQYF.

J is TRBJ2-2 and V is TRBV12-3 or TRBV12-4; D is possibly TRBD2 (6 bases). The CDR3 is 12 residues long. With 5 bases removed from V and 10 bases from J, the gap between germline ends came to 11 bases. The CDR3 region is CASSPGGVELFF. Here the CDR3 DNA reads TGTGCCAGCAGTCCCGGAGGGGTGGAGCTGTTTTTT.

The chain carries TRBV6-6 and TRBJ2-2; 9 nucleotides line up with TRBD1. Germline V CDR1 and CDR2: MNHNY, SVGAGI (reference sequence). V gave up 10 bases and J gave up 4 bases; unmatched junction bases: 13. The CDR3 contains 16 residues. The CDR3 bases are TGTGCCATCCTACGGTTAGGGACAGGGTCCACCGGGGAGCTGTTTTTT. It codes for CAILRLGTGSTGELFF.

The V gene is TRBV7-2, the J gene TRBJ2-7; 14 positions match TRBD2. V was pared by 4 bases and J by 5 bases, with 4 bases of the junction left unmatched. The germline V gene has CDR1 SGHTA and CDR2 FQGNSA. This CDR3 is 15 amino acids long. CDR3 DNA: TGTGCCAGCAGCTCCGGACTAGCGGGAGGCGACGAGCAGTACGTC. Translated, it gives CASSSGLAGGDEQYV.

This clonotype has more than one count but fewer than ten. V usage is TRBV10-2 and J usage is TRBJ1-5, with 7 bases matching TRBD1. The germline V gene has CDR1 WSHSY and CDR2 SAAADI. The CDR3 is made up of 16 amino acids. Germline trimming cut 3 bases from V and 5 bases from J; bases unmatched to any gene: 10. The CDR3 DNA is TGCGCCAGCAGTGACCTGGCAACAGGGGTAGATCAGCCCCAGCATTTT. Protein: CASSDLATGVDQPQHF.

The chain joins TRBV13 to TRBJ1-3, with D possibly TRBD1 on 5 matching bases. V gave up 6 bases and J gave up 2 bases, with 11 bases separating them. Germline V lookup: CDR1 PRHDT, CDR2 FYEKMQ (reference sequence). The CDR3 sequence is 14 residues long. The CDR3 is CASRVTEPGNTIYF. CDR3 sequence (DNA): TGTGCCAGCAGGGTGACAGAGCCTGGAAACACCATATATTTT. Looking up the rest from reference TRBV13 and TRBJ1-3 gives the full variable domain: AAGVIQSPRHLIKEKRETATLKCYPIPRHDTVYWYQQGPGQDPQFLISFYEKMQSDKGSIPDRFSAQQFSDYHSELNMSSLELGDSALYFCASRVTEPGNTIYFGEGSWLTVV.

Many counts were recorded for this clonotype. The chain carries TRBV7-2 and TRBJ2-7; D ambiguous. Germline loops: CDR1 SGHTA, CDR2 FQGNSA. V shed 5 bases and J shed 7 bases, with 15 bases lying between them. This CDR3 has 13 amino acids. CDR3 in DNA: TGTGCCAGCAGCGAAACTCTAGGTGGGGAGCAGTACGTC. Its protein is CASSETLGGEQYV.

This clonotype showed up just a few times. The chain carries TRBV6-1 and TRBJ2-3; 9 bases line up with TRBD1. V was pared by 5 bases and J by 3 bases, with 9 bases of the junction left unmatched. The CDR3 is 16 residues long. The V gene's germline CDR1 is MNHNS and CDR2 SASEGT. The CDR3 sequence: CASSRQGVVGTDTQYF. As DNA, the CDR3 is TGTGCCAGCAGTAGACAGGGGGTGGTTGGGACAGATACGCAGTATTTT.

This clonotype has a count of ten or more. The chain couples TRBV7-2 to TRBJ2-4; 8 bases are a match to TRBD1. Germline loops: CDR1 SGHTA, CDR2 FQGNSA. This CDR3 has 17 residues. The V and J ends lost 5 bases and 9 bases, in that order; junction bases with no gene match: 18. This CDR3 reads CASSRVSPGTGGFIQYF. For the CDR3, the DNA is TGTGCCAGCAGCCGAGTTTCCCCGGGCACAGGGGGTTTCATTCAGTACTTC.

The J gene is TRBJ2-3, the V gene TRBV6-5, with D perhaps matching TRBD2 (6 bases). Per germline, CDR1 MNHEY and CDR2 SVGAGI. CDR3 length: 15 amino acids. Deletions cut 2 bases from V and 0 bases from J, with 9 bases between. The CDR3 spells CASSYMGTSTDTQYF. CDR3 coding DNA: TGTGCCAGCAGTTACATGGGGACTAGCACAGATACGCAGTATTTT.

CDR3 in amino acids: CSVQGWTGELFF. The CDR3 DNA sequence: TGCAGCGTACAGGGTTGGACCGGGGAGCTGTTTTTT. V is TRBV29-1 and J is TRBJ2-2; perhaps TRBD1 as D (6 bases). V lost 6 bases and J 5 bases, leaving 10 bases between the germline ends. Germline V gene sequence: CDR1 SQVTM, CDR2 ANQGSEA. The CDR3 runs to 12 residues.

This rearrangement joins TRBV6-4 to TRBJ2-2; 9 nucleotides match TRBD1. CDR1 is MRHNA and CDR2 is SNTAGT in the germline V gene. This CDR3 region has 14 residues. Unmatched junction bases numbered 0, after V lost 4 bases and J lost 3 bases. CDR3 in DNA: TGTGCCAGCAGTGGACAGGGGGACACCGGGGAGCTGTTTTTT. Encoded protein: CASSGQGDTGELFF.

The sample holds many counts of this clonotype. The rearrangement uses TRBV11-3 and TRBJ2-5; 9 bases fit TRBD1. V shed 5 bases, J shed 6 bases, and the junction held 13 bases outside the gene matches. Germline loops: CDR1 SGHNT, CDR2 YENEEA. This CDR3 has 16 amino acids. The CDR3 spells CASSLPQGAMTKTQYF. In DNA, the CDR3 is TGTGCCAGCAGCCTACCACAGGGGGCGATGACAAAGACCCAGTACTTC. Full variable domain (missing parts from reference TRBV11-3 and TRBJ2-5): EAGVVQSPRYKIIEKKQPVAFWCNPISGHNTLYWYLQNLGQGPELLIRYENEEAVDDSQLPKDRFSAERLKGVDSTLKIQPAELGDSAVYLCASSLPQGAMTKTQYFGPGTRLLVL.

This clonotype was seen many times. V usage is TRBV27 and J usage is TRBJ2-1, with a weak D call TRBD1 (6 bases). The CDR3 runs 15 residues. Trimming pared 10 bases from V and 0 bases from J, leaving 16 bases between. Germline lookup yields CDR1 MNHEY and CDR2 SMNVEV (reference sequence). DNA for the CDR3: TGTGCCACAGGGGCCGGGGTTAGCTCCTACAATGAGCAGTTCTTC. It yields the protein CATGAGVSSYNEQFF.

The chain employs TRBV29-1 and TRBJ1-2; tentative D call: TRBD1 (5 bases). V was clipped by 7 bases and J by 4 bases, with 13 bases between them. The CDR3 totals 12 residues. In germline, CDR1 is SQVTM, CDR2 ANQGSEA. CDR3 protein: CSGGQGSYGYTF. The CDR3 DNA follows: TGCAGCGGGGGCCAAGGGAGCTATGGCTACACCTTC. The variable domain in full, with the rest retrieved from reference TRBV29-1 and TRBJ1-2, is SAVISQKPSRDICQRGTSLTIQCQVDSQVTMMFWYRQQPGQSLTLIATANQGSEATYESGFVIDKFPISRPNLTFSTLTVSNMSPEDSSIYLCSGGQGSYGYTFGSGTRLTVV.

This clonotype was counted between two and nine times. This chain joins TRBV18 and TRBJ2-1; a possible D gene is TRBD1 (5 bases). This CDR3 is built from 13 residues. Germline V lookup: CDR1 KGHSH, CDR2 LQKENI. Trimming removed 4 bases from V and 8 bases from J, with 12 bases in between. The CDR3 DNA follows: TGTGCCAGCTCACACCAGGGTGAGGATGAGCAGTTCTTC. Residues: CASSHQGEDEQFF.